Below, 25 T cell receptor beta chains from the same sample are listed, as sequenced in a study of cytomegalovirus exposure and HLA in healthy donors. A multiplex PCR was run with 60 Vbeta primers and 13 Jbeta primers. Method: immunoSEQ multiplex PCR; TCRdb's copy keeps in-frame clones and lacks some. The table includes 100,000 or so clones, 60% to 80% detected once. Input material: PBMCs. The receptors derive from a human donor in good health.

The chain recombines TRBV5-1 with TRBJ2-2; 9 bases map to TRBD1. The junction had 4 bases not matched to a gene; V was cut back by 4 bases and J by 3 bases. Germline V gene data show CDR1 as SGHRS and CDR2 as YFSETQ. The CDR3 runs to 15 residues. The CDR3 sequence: CASSLDRGDTGELFF. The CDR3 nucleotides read TGCGCCAGCAGCCTGGACAGGGGTGACACCGGGGAGCTGTTTTTT. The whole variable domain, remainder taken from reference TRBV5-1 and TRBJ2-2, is KAGVTQTPRYLIKTRGQQVTLSCSPISGHRSVSWYQQTPGQGLQFLFEYFSETQRNKGNFPGRFSGRQFSNSRSEMNVSTLELGDSALYLCASSLDRGDTGELFFGEGSRLTVL.

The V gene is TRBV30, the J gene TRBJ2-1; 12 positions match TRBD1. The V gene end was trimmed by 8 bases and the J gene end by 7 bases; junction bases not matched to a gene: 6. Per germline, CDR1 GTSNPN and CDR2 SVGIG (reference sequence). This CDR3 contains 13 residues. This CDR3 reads CAKGQGALNEQFF. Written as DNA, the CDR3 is TGTGCCAAGGGACAGGGGGCGCTGAATGAGCAGTTCTTC.

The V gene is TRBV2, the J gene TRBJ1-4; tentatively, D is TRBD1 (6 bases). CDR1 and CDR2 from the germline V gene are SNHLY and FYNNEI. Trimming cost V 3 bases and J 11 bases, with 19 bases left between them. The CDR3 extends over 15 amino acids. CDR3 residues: CASSDAGQGNGKLFF. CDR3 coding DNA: TGTGCCAGCAGTGACGCCGGCCAGGGGAACGGGAAACTGTTTTTT.

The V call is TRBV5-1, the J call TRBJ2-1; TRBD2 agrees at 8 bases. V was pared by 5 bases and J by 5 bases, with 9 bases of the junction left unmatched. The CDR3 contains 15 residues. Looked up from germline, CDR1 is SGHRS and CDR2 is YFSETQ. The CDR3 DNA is TGCGCCAGCAGTTCAAGCGGGAGTGTCGACAATGAGCAGTTCTTC. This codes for CASSSSGSVDNEQFF.

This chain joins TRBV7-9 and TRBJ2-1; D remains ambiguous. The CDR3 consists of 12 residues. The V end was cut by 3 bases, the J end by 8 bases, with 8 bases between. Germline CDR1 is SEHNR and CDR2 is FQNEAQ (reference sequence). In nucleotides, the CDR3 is TGTGCCAGCAGCTTTCCGGCGGATGAGCAGTTCTTC. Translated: CASSFPADEQFF.

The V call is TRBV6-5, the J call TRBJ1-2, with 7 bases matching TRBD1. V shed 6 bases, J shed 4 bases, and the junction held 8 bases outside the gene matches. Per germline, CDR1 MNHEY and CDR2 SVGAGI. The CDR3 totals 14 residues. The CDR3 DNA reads TGTGCCAGCAGACCGGGACAGATCCTCTATGGCTACACCTTC. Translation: CASRPGQILYGYTF.

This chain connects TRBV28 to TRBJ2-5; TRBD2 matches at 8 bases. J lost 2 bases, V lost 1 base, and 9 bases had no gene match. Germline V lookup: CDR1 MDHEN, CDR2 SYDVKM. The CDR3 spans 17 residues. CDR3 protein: CASSLYGGLAVQETQYF. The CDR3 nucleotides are TGTGCCAGCAGTTTATATGGCGGACTAGCAGTTCAAGAGACCCAGTACTTC.

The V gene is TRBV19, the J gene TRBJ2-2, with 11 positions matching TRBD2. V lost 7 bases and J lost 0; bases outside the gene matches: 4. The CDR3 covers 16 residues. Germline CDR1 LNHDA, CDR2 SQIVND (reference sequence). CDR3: CASTSGGTSNTGELFF. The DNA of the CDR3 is TGTGCCAGTACTAGCGGGGGGACCTCGAACACCGGGGAGCTGTTTTTT.

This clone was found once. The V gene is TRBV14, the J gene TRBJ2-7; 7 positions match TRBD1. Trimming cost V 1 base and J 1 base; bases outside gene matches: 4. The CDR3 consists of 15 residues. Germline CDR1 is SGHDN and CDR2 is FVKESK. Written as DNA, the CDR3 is TGTGCCAGCAGCCAAGCGCCAGGGGGTTCCTACGAGCAGTACTTC. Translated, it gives CASSQAPGGSYEQYF.

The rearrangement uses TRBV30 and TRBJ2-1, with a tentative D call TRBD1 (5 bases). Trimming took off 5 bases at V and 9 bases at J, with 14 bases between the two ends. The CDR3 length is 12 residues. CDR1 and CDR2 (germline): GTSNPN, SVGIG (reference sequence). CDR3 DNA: TGTGCCTGGTCTCCCCAAGGGGTTGAGCAGTTCTTC. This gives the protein CAWSPQGVEQFF.

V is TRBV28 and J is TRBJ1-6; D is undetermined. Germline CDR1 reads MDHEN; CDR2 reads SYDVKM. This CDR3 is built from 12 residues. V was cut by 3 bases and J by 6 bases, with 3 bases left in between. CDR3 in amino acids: CASSFRNSPLHF. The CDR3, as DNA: TGTGCCAGCAGTTTCCGTAATTCACCCCTCCACTTT.

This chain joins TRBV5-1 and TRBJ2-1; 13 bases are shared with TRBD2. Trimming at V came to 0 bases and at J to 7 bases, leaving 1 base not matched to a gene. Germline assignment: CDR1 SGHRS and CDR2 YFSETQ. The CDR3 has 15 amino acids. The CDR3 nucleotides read TGCGCCAGCAGCTTGGAACTAGCGGGAGGGAATGAGCAGTTCTTC. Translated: CASSLELAGGNEQFF.

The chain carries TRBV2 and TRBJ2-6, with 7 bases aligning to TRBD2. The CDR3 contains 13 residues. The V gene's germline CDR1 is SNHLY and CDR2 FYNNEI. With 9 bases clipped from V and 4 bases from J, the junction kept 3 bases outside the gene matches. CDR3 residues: CARGGVGANVLTF. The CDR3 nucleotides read TGTGCCAGGGGGGGGGTCGGGGCCAACGTCCTGACTTTC.

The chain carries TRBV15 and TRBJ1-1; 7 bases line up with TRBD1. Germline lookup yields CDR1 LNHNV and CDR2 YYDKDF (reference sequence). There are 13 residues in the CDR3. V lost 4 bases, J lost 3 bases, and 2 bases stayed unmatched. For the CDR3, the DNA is TGTGCCACCAGCATAACAGGGGACACTGAAGCTTTCTTT. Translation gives CATSITGDTEAFF.

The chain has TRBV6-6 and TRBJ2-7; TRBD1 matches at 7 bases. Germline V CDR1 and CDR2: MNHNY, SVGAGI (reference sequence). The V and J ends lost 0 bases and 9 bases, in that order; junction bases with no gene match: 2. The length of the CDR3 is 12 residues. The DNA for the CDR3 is TGTGCCAGCAGTTACTCAGGGGGCGCGCAGTACTTC. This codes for CASSYSGGAQYF.

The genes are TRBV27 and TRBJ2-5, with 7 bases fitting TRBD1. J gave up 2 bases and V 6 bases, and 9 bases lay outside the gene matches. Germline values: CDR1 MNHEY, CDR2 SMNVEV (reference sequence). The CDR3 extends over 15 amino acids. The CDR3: CASSPSTGPQETQYF. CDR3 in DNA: TGTGCCAGCAGCCCTTCGACAGGGCCTCAAGAGACCCAGTACTTC.

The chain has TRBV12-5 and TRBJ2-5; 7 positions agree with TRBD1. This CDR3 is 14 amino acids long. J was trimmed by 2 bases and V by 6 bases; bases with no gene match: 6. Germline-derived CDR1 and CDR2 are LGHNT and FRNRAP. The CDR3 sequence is CASGPDRQQETQYF. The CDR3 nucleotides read TGTGCTAGTGGCCCGGACAGGCAACAAGAGACCCAGTACTTC. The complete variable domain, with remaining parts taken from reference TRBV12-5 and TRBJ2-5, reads DARVTQTPRHKVTEMGQEVTMRCQPILGHNTVFWYRQTMMQGLELLAYFRNRAPLDDSGMPKDRFSAEMPDATLATLKIQPSEPRDSAVYFCASGPDRQQETQYFGPGTRLLVL.

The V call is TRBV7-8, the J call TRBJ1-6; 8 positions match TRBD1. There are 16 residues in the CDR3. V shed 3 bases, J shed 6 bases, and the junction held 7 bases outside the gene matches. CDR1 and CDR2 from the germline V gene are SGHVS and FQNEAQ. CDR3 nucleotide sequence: TGTGCCAGCAGCTTTTTACTGGACAGGGTTAATTCACCCCTCCACTTT. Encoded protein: CASSFLLDRVNSPLHF. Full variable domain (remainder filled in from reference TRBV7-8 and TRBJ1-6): GAGVSQSPRYKVAKRGQDVALRCDPISGHVSLFWYQQALGQGPEFLTYFQNEAQLDKSGLPSDRFFAERPEGSVSTLKIQRTQQEDSAVYLCASSFLLDRVNSPLHFGNGTRLTVT.

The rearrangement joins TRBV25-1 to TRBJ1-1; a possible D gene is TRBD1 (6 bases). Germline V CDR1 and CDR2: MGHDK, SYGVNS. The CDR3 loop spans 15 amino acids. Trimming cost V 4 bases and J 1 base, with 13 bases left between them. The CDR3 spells CASSASGTKNTEAFF. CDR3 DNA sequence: TGTGCCAGCAGTGCATCGGGGACAAAGAACACTGAAGCTTTCTTT.

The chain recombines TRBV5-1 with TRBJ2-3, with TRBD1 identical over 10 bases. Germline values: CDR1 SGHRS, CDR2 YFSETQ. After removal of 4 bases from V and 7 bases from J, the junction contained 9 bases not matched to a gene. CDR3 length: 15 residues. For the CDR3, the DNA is TGCGCCAGCAGCCCGGGGACAGGGGTCGGAAATACGCAGTATTTT. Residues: CASSPGTGVGNTQYF. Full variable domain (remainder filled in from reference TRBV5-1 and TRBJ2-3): KAGVTQTPRYLIKTRGQQVTLSCSPISGHRSVSWYQQTPGQGLQFLFEYFSETQRNKGNFPGRFSGRQFSNSRSEMNVSTLELGDSALYLCASSPGTGVGNTQYFGPGTRLTVL.

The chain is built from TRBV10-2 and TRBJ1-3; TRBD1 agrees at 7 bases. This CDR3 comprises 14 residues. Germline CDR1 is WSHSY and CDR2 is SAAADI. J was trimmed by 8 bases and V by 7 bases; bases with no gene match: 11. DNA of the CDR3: TGCGCCAGCACACCAACAGGGGCCGATGACACCATATATTTT. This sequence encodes CASTPTGADDTIYF.

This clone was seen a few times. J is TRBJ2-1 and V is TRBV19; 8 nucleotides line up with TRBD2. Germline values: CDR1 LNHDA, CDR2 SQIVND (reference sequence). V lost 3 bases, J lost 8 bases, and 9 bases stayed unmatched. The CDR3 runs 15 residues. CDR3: CASSMERERGDEQFF. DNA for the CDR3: TGTGCCAGTAGTATGGAGCGGGAGAGAGGTGATGAGCAGTTCTTC.

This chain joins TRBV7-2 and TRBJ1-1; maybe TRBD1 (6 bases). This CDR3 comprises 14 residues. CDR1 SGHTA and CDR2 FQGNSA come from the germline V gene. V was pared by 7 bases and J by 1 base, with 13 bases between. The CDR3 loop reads CASTPDRPNTEAFF. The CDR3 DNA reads TGTGCCAGCACCCCCGACAGGCCGAACACTGAAGCTTTCTTT.

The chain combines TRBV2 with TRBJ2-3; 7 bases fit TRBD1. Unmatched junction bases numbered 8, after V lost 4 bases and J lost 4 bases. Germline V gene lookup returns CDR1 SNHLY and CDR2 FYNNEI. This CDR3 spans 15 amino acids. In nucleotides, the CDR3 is TGTGCCAGCAGTGCTAGGACAGGTAACCCAGATACGCAGTATTTT. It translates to CASSARTGNPDTQYF.

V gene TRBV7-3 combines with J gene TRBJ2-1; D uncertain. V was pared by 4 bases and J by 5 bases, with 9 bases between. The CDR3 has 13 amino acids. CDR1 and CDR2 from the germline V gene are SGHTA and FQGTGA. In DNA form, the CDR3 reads TGTGCCAGCAGCTCCCTACAGAACAATGAGCAGTTCTTC. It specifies CASSSLQNNEQFF.